The T cell receptor beta chain described here comes from a study of cytomegalovirus exposure and HLA in healthy donors. The wider study: Of around 400 genotyped donors, roughly 81% grouped in the Caucasian-associated ancestry cluster.

Germline trimming cut 8 bases from V and 0 bases from J; bases unmatched to any gene: 5. The CDR3 consists of 14 residues. Germline V gives CDR1 SNHLY, CDR2 FYNNEI. PCR used 60 Vbeta primers and 13 Jbeta primers. Data came from immunoSEQ multiplex PCR; TCRdb stores just in-frame clones and leaves some out. The sample carries 74,000 or so clones, approximately 79% recorded once. The sequence was collected from a woman between 40 and 50 years old in good health and CMV-seropositive. Sequenced: PBMCs. J is TRBJ2-7 and V is TRBV2; 9 positions agree with TRBD1. CDR3 sequence reads: CASGRDRASYEQYF. For the CDR3, the DNA is TGTGCCAGCGGAAGGGACAGGGCCTCCTACGAGCAGTACTTC.